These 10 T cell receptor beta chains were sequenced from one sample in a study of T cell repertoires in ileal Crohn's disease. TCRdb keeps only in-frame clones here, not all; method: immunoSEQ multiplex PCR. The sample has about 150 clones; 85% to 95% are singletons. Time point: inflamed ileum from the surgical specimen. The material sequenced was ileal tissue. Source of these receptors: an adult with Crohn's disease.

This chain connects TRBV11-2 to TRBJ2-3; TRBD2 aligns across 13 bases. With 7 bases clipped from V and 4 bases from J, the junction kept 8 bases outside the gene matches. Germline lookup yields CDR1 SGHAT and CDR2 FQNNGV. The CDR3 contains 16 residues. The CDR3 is CASTPLGTSGADTQYF. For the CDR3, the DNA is TGTGCCAGCACTCCCCTCGGGACTAGCGGGGCAGATACGCAGTATTTT.

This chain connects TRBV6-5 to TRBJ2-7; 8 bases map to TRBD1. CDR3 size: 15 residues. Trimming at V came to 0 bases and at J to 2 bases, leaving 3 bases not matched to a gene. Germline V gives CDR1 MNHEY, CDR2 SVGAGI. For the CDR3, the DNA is TGTGCCAGCAGTTACTCGGGACAGGAGGCCTACGAGCAGTACTTC. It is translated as CASSYSGQEAYEQYF.

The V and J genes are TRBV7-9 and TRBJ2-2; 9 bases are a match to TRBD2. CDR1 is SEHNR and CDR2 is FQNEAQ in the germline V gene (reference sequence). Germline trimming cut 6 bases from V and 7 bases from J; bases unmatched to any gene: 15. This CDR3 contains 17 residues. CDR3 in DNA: TGTGCCAGCAGTTCTCATCCCAGCGGGGGGAAGATCGGGGAGCTGTTTTTT. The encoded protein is CASSSHPSGGKIGELFF.

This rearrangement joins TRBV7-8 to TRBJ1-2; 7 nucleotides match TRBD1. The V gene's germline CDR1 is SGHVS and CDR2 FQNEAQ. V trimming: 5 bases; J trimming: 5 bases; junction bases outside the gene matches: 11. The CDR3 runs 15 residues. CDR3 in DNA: TGTGCCAGCAGCCCCATGGACAGGATTCCATATGGCTACACCTTC. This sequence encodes CASSPMDRIPYGYTF.

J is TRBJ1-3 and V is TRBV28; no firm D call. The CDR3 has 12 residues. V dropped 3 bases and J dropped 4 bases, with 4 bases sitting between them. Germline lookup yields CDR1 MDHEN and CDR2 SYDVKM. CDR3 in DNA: TGTGCCAGCAGTTTTTCAGGAAACACCATATATTTT. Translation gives CASSFSGNTIYF.

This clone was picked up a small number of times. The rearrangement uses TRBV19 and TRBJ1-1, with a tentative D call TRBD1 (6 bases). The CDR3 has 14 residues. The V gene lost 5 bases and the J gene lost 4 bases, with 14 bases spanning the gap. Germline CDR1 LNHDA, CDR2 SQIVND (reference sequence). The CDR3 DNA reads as TGTGCCAGTAGTCTTTCGGCGGGGGCCACTGAAGCTTTCTTT. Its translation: CASSLSAGATEAFF. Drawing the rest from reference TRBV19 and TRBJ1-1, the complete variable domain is DGGITQSPKYLFRKEGQNVTLSCEQNLNHDAMYWYRQDPGQGLRLIYYSQIVNDFQKGDIAEGYSVSREKKESFPLTVTSAQKNPTAFYLCASSLSAGATEAFFGQGTRLTVV.

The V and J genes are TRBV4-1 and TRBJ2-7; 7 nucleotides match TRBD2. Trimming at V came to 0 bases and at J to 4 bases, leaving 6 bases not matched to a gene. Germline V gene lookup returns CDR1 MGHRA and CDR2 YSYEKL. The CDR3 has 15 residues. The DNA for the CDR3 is TGCGCCAGCAGCCAAGATCCAGCGGGGATATACGAGCAGTACTTC. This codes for CASSQDPAGIYEQYF.

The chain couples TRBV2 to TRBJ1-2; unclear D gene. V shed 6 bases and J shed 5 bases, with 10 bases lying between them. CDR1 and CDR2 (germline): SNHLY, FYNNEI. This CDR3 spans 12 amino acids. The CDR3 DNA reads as TGTGCCAGCAGAATCGAGAAGTATGGCTACACCTTC. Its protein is CASRIEKYGYTF.

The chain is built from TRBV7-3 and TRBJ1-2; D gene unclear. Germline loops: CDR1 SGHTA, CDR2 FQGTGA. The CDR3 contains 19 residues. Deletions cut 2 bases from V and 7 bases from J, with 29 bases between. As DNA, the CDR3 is TGTGCCAGCAGCTTAGGCGAGGCAGTTTACCGGACTAACCTGGCTGGCTACACCTTC. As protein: CASSLGEAVYRTNLAGYTF.

CDR3 protein: CASSYQGKQETQYF. The CDR3 DNA reads as TGTGCCAGCAGCTATCAGGGGAAGCAGGAGACCCAGTACTTC. This rearrangement joins TRBV7-2 to TRBJ2-5; TRBD1 is a possible D gene (6 bases). Trimming left V 4 bases short and J 5 bases short, with 14 bases between. The CDR3 runs to 14 residues. Germline V gene lookup returns CDR1 SGHTA and CDR2 FQGNSA.